The 5 T cell receptor beta chains given below trace back to one sample, sequenced in a study of blood T cell repertoires in COVID-19. Sequencing was performed with immunoSEQ multiplex PCR; in TCRdb, only in-frame clones are kept and a portion is missing. This sample has approximately 250,000 clones, with 88% found just once. The specimen was PBMCs or T cells enriched from blood (not recorded which). The source of these receptors is a woman aged 35 to 49 with acute COVID-19.

This clone was recorded only once. The CDR3 loop is CATSDVNRDSYNEQFF. Written as DNA, the CDR3 is TGTGCCACCAGTGATGTAAACAGGGACTCCTACAATGAGCAGTTCTTC. The chain combines TRBV24-1 with TRBJ2-1, with D possibly being TRBD1 (6 bases). The length of the CDR3 is 16 residues. With 3 bases removed from V and 0 bases from J, the gap between germline ends came to 11 bases. Per germline, CDR1 KGHDR and CDR2 SFDVKD.

The gene calls are TRBV5-1 and TRBJ2-5; 9 bases agree with TRBD2. After removal of 5 bases from V and 5 bases from J, the junction contained 10 bases not matched to a gene. From germline, CDR1 is SGHRS and CDR2 YFSETQ. The CDR3 contains 15 residues. The CDR3 DNA is TGCGCCAGCAGTCTGGTGCGGGGGGGCTTCGAGACCCAGTACTTC. The encoded protein is CASSLVRGGFETQYF.

This clone was recorded a few times. CDR3 sequence: CASSESGGLDSGYTF. The DNA for the CDR3 is TGCGCCAGCAGTGAGTCGGGAGGGCTGGATAGTGGCTACACCTTC. V usage is TRBV10-2 and J usage is TRBJ1-2; D unresolved. The germline V gene encodes CDR1 WSHSY and CDR2 SAAADI. The CDR3 has 15 residues. Trimming pared 0 bases from V and 7 bases from J, leaving 15 bases between.

The chain employs TRBV7-2 and TRBJ1-3; a possible D gene is TRBD1 (5 bases). CDR3 length equals 15 residues. V shed 7 bases and J shed 0 bases, with 13 bases lying between them. The germline V gene encodes CDR1 SGHTA and CDR2 FQGNSA. The CDR3 coding sequence is TGTGCCAGCAACCGGGACTGGAGCTCTGGAAACACCATATATTTT. It codes for CASNRDWSSGNTIYF.

This clone showed up just a few times. The V and J genes are TRBV6-1 and TRBJ1-1; a weak D match, TRBD1 (6 bases). Looked up from germline, CDR1 is MNHNS and CDR2 is SASEGT. CDR3 length equals 15 residues. V lost 3 bases to trimming and J lost 4 bases, with 15 bases between them. The CDR3 region has the DNA TGTGCCAGCAGTGATGTTGGCAGGGGTCGCACTGAAGCTTTCTTT. This translates into CASSDVGRGRTEAFF.